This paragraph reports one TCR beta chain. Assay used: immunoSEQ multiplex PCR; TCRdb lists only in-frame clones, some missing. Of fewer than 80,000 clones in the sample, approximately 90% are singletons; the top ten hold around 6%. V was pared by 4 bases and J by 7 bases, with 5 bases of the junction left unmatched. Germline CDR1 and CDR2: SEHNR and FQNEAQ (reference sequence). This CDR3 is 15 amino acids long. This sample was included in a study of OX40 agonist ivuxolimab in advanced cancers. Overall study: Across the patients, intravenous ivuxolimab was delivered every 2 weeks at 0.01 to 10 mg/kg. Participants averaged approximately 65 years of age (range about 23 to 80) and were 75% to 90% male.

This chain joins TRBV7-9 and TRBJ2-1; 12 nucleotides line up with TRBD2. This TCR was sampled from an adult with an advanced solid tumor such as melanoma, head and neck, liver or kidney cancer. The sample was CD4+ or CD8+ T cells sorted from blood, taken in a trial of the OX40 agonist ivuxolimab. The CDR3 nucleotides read TGTGCCAGCAGCTCTAGCGGGGGGGCCAGGAATGAGCAGTTCTTC. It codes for CASSSSGGARNEQFF.